This passage covers 31 T cell receptor beta chains from one sample sequenced in a study of CD8 T cells in Susac syndrome. About 0.5 to 1 ug RNA was reverse transcribed with random hexamers. TCRdb re-analysed the immunoSEQ multiplex PCR reads in MiXCR, keeping a single row per CDR3 protein. The sample includes about 180,000 distinct CDR3 sequences, approximately 95% of them seen just once. Sequencing input: CD8+ T cells from PBMCs. The receptors come from a human donor with multiple sclerosis.

The chain carries TRBV12-3 or TRBV12-4 and TRBJ1-5; the D gene is possibly TRBD1 (6 bases). Trimming shortened V by 1 base and J by 7 bases, and 14 bases separated the two germline ends. The CDR3 totals 15 residues. CDR3 bases: TGTGCCAGCAGTTTAGACCCAGGGGCCGGCCAGCCCCAGCATTTT. Translating it yields CASSLDPGAGQPQHF.

The chain is built from TRBV24-1 and TRBJ2-3, with unresolved D. The germline CDR1 and CDR2 sequences are KGHDR and SFDVKD. The CDR3 totals 12 residues. V lost 9 bases and J 2 bases, leaving 8 bases between the germline ends. The CDR3 reads CATEDLTDTQYF. The CDR3 DNA sequence: TGTGCCACCGAGGACCTCACAGATACGCAGTATTTT.

The chain is built from TRBV20-1 and TRBJ2-1; 9 positions agree with TRBD2. CDR3 length: 15 residues. The germline V gene has CDR1 DFQATT and CDR2 SNEGSKA (reference sequence). The J segment lost 10 bases and the V segment lost 0 bases, leaving 10 bases of the junction unmatched. In DNA, the CDR3 is TGCAGTGCTAGAGACCCCGCGGGACTAGCTCGGGAGCAGTTCTTC. Protein: CSARDPAGLAREQFF.

The chain employs TRBV7-9 and TRBJ2-1, with 12 bases aligning to TRBD2. V shed 3 bases, J shed 8 bases, and the junction held 8 bases outside the gene matches. The CDR3 has 16 residues. Germline V lookup: CDR1 SEHNR, CDR2 FQNEAQ (reference sequence). CDR3 in DNA: TGTGCCAGCAGCTTCCCACTAGCGGGAGGAGGCTATGAGCAGTTCTTC. Its translation: CASSFPLAGGGYEQFF.

V is TRBV7-2 and J is TRBJ2-5; 8 bases are a match to TRBD1. The CDR3 is 18 amino acids. After removal of 2 bases from V and 3 bases from J, the junction contained 14 bases not matched to a gene. Germline V CDR1 and CDR2: SGHTA, FQGNSA. The CDR3 here is CASSLNAMRTGQEETQYF. CDR3 nucleotide sequence: TGTGCCAGCAGCTTAAATGCAATGAGGACAGGGCAAGAAGAGACCCAGTACTTC.

This chain connects TRBV5-6 to TRBJ2-1, with a weak D call TRBD2 (5 bases). The V gene lost 6 bases and the J gene lost 9 bases, with 16 bases spanning the gap. Germline V gives CDR1 SGHDT, CDR2 YYEEEE. The CDR3 sequence is 13 residues long. The CDR3 region is CASKLRGPSEQFF. CDR3 nucleotide sequence: TGTGCCAGCAAACTGAGAGGGCCCAGTGAGCAGTTCTTC.

This chain connects TRBV7-9 to TRBJ1-1, with TRBD1 matching over 8 bases. J gave up 3 bases and V 5 bases, and 11 bases lay outside the gene matches. The germline V gene has CDR1 SEHNR and CDR2 FQNEAQ (reference sequence). The CDR3 loop spans 16 amino acids. DNA of the CDR3: TGTGCCAGCAGCCCGCCCGGACAGGGTGTCGACACTGAAGCTTTCTTT. Translated: CASSPPGQGVDTEAFF. The full variable domain, its missing parts supplied by reference TRBV7-9 and TRBJ1-1, is DTGVSQNPRHKITKRGQNVTFRCDPISEHNRLYWYRQTLGQGPEFLTYFQNEAQLEKSRLLSDRFSAERPKGSFSTLEIQRTEQGDSAMYLCASSPPGQGVDTEAFFGQGTRLTVV.

This clonotype was seen only a few times. DNA for the CDR3: TGTGCCAGCAGTGAATCTGGGATCTATGGCTACACCTTC. This sequence encodes CASSESGIYGYTF. The chain is built from TRBV25-1 and TRBJ1-2; D not certain. This CDR3 is 13 amino acids long. V shed 1 base and J shed 4 bases, with 7 bases lying between them. Germline V gene data show CDR1 as MGHDK and CDR2 as SYGVNS.

The chain recombines TRBV23-1 with TRBJ1-2; the D gene is possibly TRBD1 (5 bases). TRBV23-1 is annotated as an ORF whose role is uncertain. The V and J ends lost 4 bases and 9 bases respectively, with 18 bases between them. The CDR3 extends over 14 amino acids. CDR3 sequence: CASSRGGPVPCYTF. CDR3 sequence (DNA): TGCGCCAGCAGTCGGGGCGGGCCCGTTCCTTGCTACACCTTC.

The chain combines TRBV7-8 with TRBJ2-1, with a possible D match to TRBD2 (6 bases). V was clipped by 5 bases and J by 9 bases, with 14 bases between them. Germline CDR1 is SGHVS and CDR2 is FQNEAQ. The CDR3 sequence is 13 residues long. The CDR3 spells CASSPKTSREQFF. CDR3 bases: TGTGCCAGCAGCCCAAAGACTAGTCGTGAGCAGTTCTTC.

This sequence joins TRBV27 and TRBJ1-2, with D uncertain. The germline V gene has CDR1 MNHEY and CDR2 SMNVEV (reference sequence). This CDR3 comprises 15 residues. Trimming took off 3 bases at V and 7 bases at J, with 18 bases between the two ends. The CDR3 DNA sequence: TGTGCCAGCAGTTTTCAGGCAGGAATAACGAGTGGCTACACCTTC. Amino acids: CASSFQAGITSGYTF.

V and J are TRBV29-1 and TRBJ2-7; D is ambiguous. Per germline, CDR1 SQVTM and CDR2 ANQGSEA. The ends were cut back, 4 bases at V and 5 bases at J, with 6 bases in the middle. There are 10 residues in the CDR3. The CDR3 DNA follows: TGCAGCGTTGTGGCGCACGAGCAGTACTTC. Its protein is CSVVAHEQYF.

This clonotype is a singleton in its sample. The chain has TRBV5-6 and TRBJ2-3, with D possibly TRBD1 on 5 matching bases. This CDR3 contains 14 residues. CDR1 is SGHDT, CDR2 YYEEEE, per germline. Trimming took off 4 bases at V and 0 bases at J, with 9 bases between the two ends. The CDR3 sequence: CASSVDTSTDTQYF. As DNA, the CDR3 is TGTGCCAGCAGCGTGGACACAAGCACAGATACGCAGTATTTT.

This rearrangement joins TRBV6-1 to TRBJ2-4; TRBD1 is a possible D gene (5 bases). Germline loops: CDR1 MNHNS, CDR2 SASEGT. Trimming took 2 bases from V and 1 from J, leaving 12 bases between them. CDR3 size: 16 residues. CDR3 sequence: CASSETPGRAKNIQYF. CDR3 sequence (DNA): TGTGCCAGCAGTGAAACGCCAGGGCGGGCCAAAAACATTCAGTACTTC.

The rearrangement joins TRBV29-1 to TRBJ2-5, with D hard to call. The CDR3 is 12 amino acids. The ends were cut back, 5 bases at V and 5 bases at J, with 12 bases in the middle. Germline V gives CDR1 SQVTM, CDR2 ANQGSEA. The CDR3 region is CSVLGGMETQYF. CDR3 sequence (DNA): TGCAGCGTTTTGGGCGGCATGGAGACCCAGTACTTC.

The chain employs TRBV2 and TRBJ2-7, with D maybe TRBD1 (5 bases). Trimming removed 7 bases at V and 5 bases at J, with 12 bases between. The V gene's germline CDR1 is SNHLY and CDR2 FYNNEI. This CDR3 spans 12 amino acids. The chain's CDR3 is CASTPREDEQYF. The CDR3 coding sequence is TGTGCCAGCACCCCCAGGGAAGACGAGCAGTACTTC.

This chain links TRBV27 with TRBJ2-2; D remains unclear. This CDR3 spans 11 amino acids. Looked up from germline, CDR1 is MNHEY and CDR2 is SMNVEV (reference sequence). The V end lost 6 bases, the J end lost 7 bases, and 6 bases lay between the germline ends. The CDR3 spells CASSDRGELFF. The CDR3 DNA is TGTGCCAGCAGCGACCGCGGGGAGCTGTTTTTT.

The V gene is TRBV27, the J gene TRBJ1-2; a weak D match, TRBD1 (6 bases). Germline CDR1 and CDR2: MNHEY and SMNVEV (reference sequence). Deletions cut 6 bases from V and 3 bases from J, with 11 bases between. This CDR3 contains 13 residues. CDR3 DNA: TGTGCCAGCAGCCCACAGGGTGACTATGGCTACACCTTC. Residues: CASSPQGDYGYTF.

V usage is TRBV27 and J usage is TRBJ2-5, with no clear D. This CDR3 contains 13 residues. Germline V CDR1 and CDR2: MNHEY, SMNVEV (reference sequence). The V end lost 1 base, the J end lost 1 base, and 4 bases lay between the germline ends. DNA for the CDR3: TGTGCCAGCAGTTTATATGGCCAAGAGACCCAGTACTTC. As protein: CASSLYGQETQYF.

This chain joins TRBV29-1 and TRBJ2-1; D is unresolved. V shed 6 bases and J shed 5 bases, with 17 bases lying between them. CDR3 length equals 14 residues. Germline V gene lookup returns CDR1 SQVTM and CDR2 ANQGSEA. The CDR3 sequence: CSVPEPTLNNEQFF. Written as DNA, the CDR3 is TGCAGCGTGCCCGAGCCGACCCTAAACAATGAGCAGTTCTTC.

This chain links TRBV19 with TRBJ1-5, with a possible D match to TRBD1 (5 bases). The germline CDR1 and CDR2 sequences are LNHDA and SQIVND (reference sequence). CDR3 length: 12 amino acids. Between the trimmed V and J ends, which lost 8 bases and 5 bases, there was a span of 10 bases. For the CDR3, the DNA is TGTGCCAGTCATAAAGGGGATCAGCCCCAGCATTTT. Translation: CASHKGDQPQHF.

CDR3 coding DNA: TGTGCCAGCACTTTGTCAGGGCTTTACGGTGAGCAGTTCTTC. Translated: CASTLSGLYGEQFF. The chain joins TRBV6-2 or TRBV6-3 to TRBJ2-1; D perhaps matches TRBD1 (5 bases). Germline-derived CDR1 and CDR2 are MNHEY and SVGEGT. There are 14 residues in the CDR3. Trimming left V 7 bases short and J 9 bases short, with 19 bases between.

V is TRBV13 and J is TRBJ2-5, with 11 positions matching TRBD1. This CDR3 spans 16 amino acids. Germline V gene lookup returns CDR1 PRHDT and CDR2 FYEKMQ (reference sequence). Trimming took 5 bases from V and 5 from J; bases not matched to a gene: 10. DNA for the CDR3: TGTGCCAGCAGCCGACGGACAGGGGGCGTCCAGGAGACCCAGTACTTC. Encoded protein: CASSRRTGGVQETQYF.

The J gene is TRBJ2-7, the V gene TRBV29-1, with unresolved D. Looked up from germline, CDR1 is SQVTM and CDR2 is ANQGSEA. Between the trimmed V and J ends, which lost 3 bases and 3 bases, there was a span of 12 bases. The CDR3 runs 13 residues. The CDR3 region has the DNA TGCAGCGTTGATTCCGGTGGGGACTACGAGCAGTACTTC. This sequence encodes CSVDSGGDYEQYF.

The chain combines TRBV30 with TRBJ2-7, with 8 bases matching TRBD2. Germline CDR1 GTSNPN, CDR2 SVGIG (reference sequence). The trim removed 0 bases at V and 7 bases at J, leaving 8 bases unmatched. This CDR3 region has 14 residues. In DNA form, the CDR3 reads TGTGCCTGGAGTGTAAGTCTAGCGGGTGATGAGCAGTACTTC. Its protein is CAWSVSLAGDEQYF.

This chain links TRBV27 with TRBJ2-6; D is possibly TRBD1 (6 bases). The CDR3 totals 18 residues. Germline loops: CDR1 MNHEY, CDR2 SMNVEV (reference sequence). Deletions cut 4 bases from V and 1 base from J, with 17 bases between. The CDR3 loop reads CASSSRQVLISGANVLTF. The CDR3 DNA is TGTGCCAGCAGTTCTAGACAGGTTTTGATATCTGGGGCCAACGTCCTGACTTTC.

V is TRBV4-2 and J is TRBJ2-5; D is possibly TRBD1 or TRBD2 (6 bases each). V was cut by 4 bases and J by 5 bases, with 11 bases left in between. This CDR3 region has 13 residues. Germline V gives CDR1 LGHNA, CDR2 YNFKEQ. DNA for the CDR3: TGTGCCAGCAGCCCGGGGGCCCTTGAGACCCAGTACTTC. As protein: CASSPGALETQYF.

Of note for this clonotype: At one boundary the junction diverges from the germline segment, which might be a read error. This chain connects TRBV12-5 to TRBJ2-1; the match to TRBD2 covers 7 bases. The CDR3 loop spans 12 amino acids. Germline-derived CDR1 and CDR2 are LGHNT and FRNRAP. The CDR3 DNA follows: TGTGCTAGTGGTTTGGTATGGGGGAGGGTCATCTTC. As protein: CASGLVWGRVIF.

V and J are TRBV20-1 and TRBJ1-2; D remains unclear. Germline V lookup: CDR1 DFQATT, CDR2 SNEGSKA (reference sequence). The CDR3 sequence is 13 residues long. With 1 base removed from V and 3 bases from J, the gap between germline ends came to 9 bases. The CDR3 loop is CSARGWAHYGYTF. In DNA, the CDR3 is TGCAGTGCTAGAGGCTGGGCTCACTATGGCTACACCTTC.

This CDR3 reads CASSLGLDTGELFF. Here the CDR3 DNA reads TGTGCCAGCAGCTTGGGTTTGGACACCGGGGAGCTGTTTTTT. The chain uses TRBV5-4 and TRBJ2-2; unclear D gene. Trimming removed 0 bases from V and 3 bases from J, with 6 bases in between. The CDR3 consists of 14 residues. CDR1 is SGHNT and CDR2 is YYREEE in the germline V gene (reference sequence).

The chain couples TRBV23-1 to TRBJ1-2, with 7 bases matching TRBD1. TRBV23-1 is reported as an ORF; its role is uncertain. The CDR3 totals 13 residues. Trimming cost V 4 bases and J 8 bases; bases outside gene matches: 7. The CDR3: CASSPGTALGYTF. The CDR3 DNA is TGCGCCAGCAGTCCAGGGACAGCCCTGGGCTACACCTTC.